What follows are 32 T cell receptor beta chains derived from one specimen sequenced in a study of T cells in Graves' hyperthyroidism and ophthalmopathy. The TCR beta CDR3 regions underwent amplification using RNA transcripts as the source. The primer set for the first-round RT-PCR of the TCR CDR3 was HTBI. TCRdb recomputed calls from the multiplex PCR reads with MiXCR, one row per CDR3 protein. The table includes 200,000 to 300,000 distinct CDR3 sequences, 24% detected once. Sample: blood. These TCRs come from a woman aged 40 to 50 with Graves' ophthalmopathy.

This clonotype was counted many times. This chain uses TRBV20-1 with TRBJ2-7; 10 bases are shared with TRBD2. This CDR3 region has 17 residues. Germline V lookup: CDR1 DFQATT, CDR2 SNEGSKA (reference sequence). Trimming removed 3 bases from V and 3 bases from J; junction bases left unmatched: 14. As DNA, the CDR3 is TGCAGTGCTAGCCCTCTCCTAGCGGGAGCCTCCGGCTACGAGCAGTACTTC. Translation gives CSASPLLAGASGYEQYF.

This clonotype occurred many times. The CDR3: CASSLPDSQETQYF. In DNA, the CDR3 is TGTGCCAGCAGTTTACCGGACAGCCAAGAGACCCAGTACTTC. This rearrangement joins TRBV28 to TRBJ2-5, with D maybe TRBD1 (6 bases). V lost 2 bases and J 1 base, leaving 8 bases between the germline ends. The CDR3 is 14 amino acids. From germline, CDR1 is MDHEN and CDR2 SYDVKM.

This clonotype was counted many times. The chain combines TRBV4-2 with TRBJ1-5, with D unresolved. The CDR3 covers 14 residues. V was trimmed by 0 bases and J by 4 bases, leaving 7 bases between them. From germline, CDR1 is LGHNA and CDR2 YNFKEQ. The CDR3 protein is CASSQDWGNQPQHF. CDR3 DNA sequence: TGTGCCAGCAGCCAAGATTGGGGAAATCAGCCCCAGCATTTT.

There are many counts of this clonotype. This chain links TRBV6-4 with TRBJ1-6, with a tentative D call TRBD1 (6 bases). The CDR3 runs to 16 residues. V shed 1 base and J shed 9 bases, with 16 bases lying between them. Per germline, CDR1 MRHNA and CDR2 SNTAGT. This CDR3 reads CASSDLLGARISPLHF. The CDR3 DNA sequence: TGTGCCAGCAGTGACTTGTTGGGGGCGCGAATTTCACCCCTCCACTTT.

This clonotype occurred many times. V gene TRBV29-1 combines with J gene TRBJ1-2; maybe TRBD1 (5 bases). V gave up 6 bases and J gave up 7 bases, with 18 bases separating them. CDR1 and CDR2 (germline): SQVTM, ANQGSEA. The CDR3 has 13 amino acids. CDR3 coding DNA: TGCAGCGTAGAAACAGGTTTCGACGGTGGCTACACCTTC. Translating it yields CSVETGFDGGYTF.

The rearrangement joins TRBV28 to TRBJ1-1; the D gene is possibly TRBD1 (6 bases). Between the trimmed V and J ends, which lost 4 bases and 10 bases, there was a span of 19 bases. Germline V gene lookup returns CDR1 MDHEN and CDR2 SYDVKM. The length of the CDR3 is 14 residues. As DNA, the CDR3 is TGTGCCAGCAGTTCCCAACAACACAGGGTTATAGCTTTCTTT. Protein: CASSSQQHRVIAFF.

This clonotype showed up many times. The rearrangement uses TRBV20-1 and TRBJ2-7, with TRBD2 matching over 7 bases. The CDR3 extends over 11 amino acids. The germline gives CDR1 DFQATT, CDR2 SNEGSKA (reference sequence). V was pared by 7 bases and J by 5 bases, with 5 bases of the junction left unmatched. The CDR3 DNA sequence: TGCAGTGAAGCTAGCGGCGACGAGCAGTACTTC. Translated: CSEASGDEQYF.

The sample holds many counts of this clonotype. The chain is built from TRBV20-1 and TRBJ2-7, with 8 bases lining up with TRBD1. J lost 6 bases, V lost 6 bases, and 13 bases had no gene match. The length of the CDR3 is 14 residues. Germline V lookup: CDR1 DFQATT, CDR2 SNEGSKA (reference sequence). The CDR3 region has the DNA TGCAGTGCCCGTGGGGGGACAGGCTTTTTCGAGCAGTACTTC. It translates to CSARGGTGFFEQYF.

This clonotype was counted at least ten times. The DNA for the CDR3 is TGTGCTAGTGGTTTAGGCCGGGCCGCTGAAGCTTTCTTT. Amino acids: CASGLGRAAEAFF. This sequence joins TRBV12-5 and TRBJ1-1; D ambiguous. In germline, CDR1 is LGHNT, CDR2 FRNRAP. This CDR3 has 13 amino acids. V lost 3 bases and J 6 bases, leaving 11 bases between the germline ends.

This clonotype was observed at least ten times. The chain uses TRBV10-3 and TRBJ2-2; tentatively, D is TRBD2 (5 bases). The CDR3 is made up of 14 amino acids. Germline V lookup: CDR1 ENHRY, CDR2 SYGVKD. V shed 7 bases and J shed 5 bases, with 14 bases lying between them. The CDR3, as DNA: TGTGCCATCACTACCCGGACTGGGACCGGGGAGCTGTTTTTT. Translated: CAITTRTGTGELFF.

Ten or more counts support this clonotype. The chain recombines TRBV20-1 with TRBJ1-2; 8 bases align to TRBD1. Germline V gene data show CDR1 as DFQATT and CDR2 as SNEGSKA (reference sequence). J lost 1 base, V lost 0 bases, and 10 bases had no gene match. The CDR3 extends over 17 amino acids. CDR3 sequence reads: CSARDRAGGPLNYGYTF. The CDR3 coding sequence is TGCAGTGCTAGAGATAGGGCAGGGGGCCCTCTTAACTATGGCTACACCTTC.

This clonotype was counted at least ten times. The V gene is TRBV27, the J gene TRBJ2-7; 9 bases fit TRBD1. The germline CDR1 and CDR2 sequences are MNHEY and SMNVEV (reference sequence). Trimming cost V 2 bases and J 3 bases; bases outside gene matches: 5. The CDR3 covers 15 residues. The CDR3 nucleotides are TGTGCCAGCAGTTTACTGGGGACAGGGATCTACGAGCAGTACTTC. Translation gives CASSLLGTGIYEQYF.

This clonotype has only one observation. The V and J genes are TRBV11-1 and TRBJ1-2, with D unclear. Per the germline V gene, CDR1 is SGHAT and CDR2 is FQDESV (reference sequence). The length of the CDR3 is 12 residues. V shed 5 bases and J shed 5 bases, with 9 bases lying between them. The CDR3 sequence: CASSPDHYGYTF. The CDR3 bases are TGTGCCAGCAGCCCGGACCATTATGGCTACACCTTC.

This clonotype was seen many times. For the CDR3, the DNA is TGTGCCAGCAGTTCGACTAGCGCCTACGAGCAGTACTTC. This translates into CASSSTSAYEQYF. The gene calls are TRBV6-5 and TRBJ2-7, with 8 bases that match TRBD2. This CDR3 comprises 13 residues. The V segment lost 4 bases and the J segment 2 bases; nucleotides outside the gene matches: 1. Looked up from germline, CDR1 is MNHEY and CDR2 is SVGAGI.

At least ten counts were recorded for this clonotype. The chain has TRBV20-1 and TRBJ1-5; D call uncertain. The CDR3 contains 14 residues. Germline CDR1 and CDR2: DFQATT and SNEGSKA (reference sequence). Trimming took off 0 bases at V and 6 bases at J, with 12 bases between the two ends. The CDR3 sequence is CSARERRALQPQHF. CDR3 bases: TGCAGTGCTAGAGAACGAAGGGCCCTTCAGCCCCAGCATTTT.

The chain carries TRBV19 and TRBJ2-7; 9 bases are shared with TRBD1. CDR1 is LNHDA and CDR2 is SQIVND in the germline V gene (reference sequence). V shed 6 bases, J shed 3 bases, and the junction held 6 bases outside the gene matches. The CDR3 totals 14 residues. CDR3 amino acids: CASRPTGGVYEQYF. The CDR3 DNA reads as TGTGCCAGTAGGCCGACAGGGGGAGTCTACGAGCAGTACTTC.

This clonotype was counted ten times or more. V usage is TRBV5-5 and J usage is TRBJ2-4; weak D call: TRBD2 (7 bases). The CDR3 consists of 15 residues. Trimming stripped 0 bases from V and 10 bases from J, with 17 bases between. From germline, CDR1 is SGHKS and CDR2 YYEKEE (reference sequence). The CDR3 sequence: CASSLGGHREGIQYF. CDR3 sequence (DNA): TGTGCCAGCAGCTTGGGGGGGCACAGGGAGGGGATTCAGTACTTC.

The rearrangement links TRBV6-5 to TRBJ1-5; no reliable D call. V lost 0 bases and J lost 2, with 8 bases in between. Germline CDR1 MNHEY, CDR2 SVGAGI. The length of the CDR3 is 15 residues. In DNA form, the CDR3 reads TGTGCCAGCAGTTACTCGTGGGCGCGCAATCAGCCCCAGCATTTT. Protein: CASSYSWARNQPQHF.

This clonotype was counted at least ten times. The J gene is TRBJ1-2, the V gene TRBV2; D is unresolved. Trimming removed 6 bases at V and 6 bases at J, with 8 bases between. Germline lookup yields CDR1 SNHLY and CDR2 FYNNEI. This CDR3 is built from 11 residues. CDR3 in amino acids: CASRWGNGYTF. CDR3 sequence (DNA): TGTGCCAGCAGATGGGGTAATGGCTACACCTTC.

This clonotype was seen a few times. The genes are TRBV11-2 and TRBJ2-7, with D hard to call. The CDR3 sequence is 12 residues long. From germline, CDR1 is SGHAT and CDR2 FQNNGV. Trimming left V 3 bases short and J 2 bases short, with 5 bases between. CDR3 sequence reads: CASSFFAYEQYF. CDR3 DNA: TGTGCCAGCAGCTTCTTCGCCTACGAGCAGTACTTC. The whole variable domain, remainder taken from reference TRBV11-2 and TRBJ2-7, is EAGVAQSPRYKIIEKRQSVAFWCNPISGHATLYWYQQILGQGPKLLIQFQNNGVVDDSQLPKDRFSAERLKGVDSTLKIQPAKLEDSAVYLCASSFFAYEQYFGPGTRLTVT.

This clonotype was counted many times. This chain links TRBV11-2 with TRBJ2-5, with D hard to call. Deletions cut 5 bases from V and 1 base from J, with 11 bases between. Germline lookup yields CDR1 SGHAT and CDR2 FQNNGV. CDR3 length: 14 residues. The CDR3 region has the DNA TGTGCCAGCAGCCCGTTGTGGGTCCAAGAGACCCAGTACTTC. Protein: CASSPLWVQETQYF.

Many counts were recorded for this clonotype. DNA for the CDR3: TGTGCCAGCAGCGTAAAGGGCACCGTCTACGAGCAGTACTTC. As protein: CASSVKGTVYEQYF. The chain uses TRBV4-2 and TRBJ2-7; no definite D call. V lost 5 bases to trimming and J lost 3 bases, with 14 bases between them. The CDR3 has 14 amino acids. In germline, CDR1 is LGHNA, CDR2 YNFKEQ.

This clonotype was detected ten times or more. The chain couples TRBV20-1 to TRBJ1-5; no definite D call. Germline values: CDR1 DFQATT, CDR2 SNEGSKA (reference sequence). Trimming pared 3 bases from V and 5 bases from J, leaving 11 bases between. This CDR3 has 13 residues. The DNA of the CDR3 is TGCAGTGCTAGCGTGTTGTGGGATCAGCCCCAGCATTTT. Protein: CSASVLWDQPQHF.

The genes are TRBV12-3 or TRBV12-4 and TRBJ2-7, with TRBD1 identical over 8 bases. The trim removed 5 bases at V and 9 bases at J, leaving 9 bases unmatched. The CDR3 loop spans 13 amino acids. In DNA form, the CDR3 reads TGTGCCAGCAGTCGCAAAGGACAGGGCTGGCAGTACTTC. Translation: CASSRKGQGWQYF.

In this sample, this clonotype turned up a few times. The chain recombines TRBV4-1 with TRBJ2-7, with 9 positions matching TRBD2. Germline CDR1 is MGHRA and CDR2 is YSYEKL. The CDR3 runs 16 residues. The V gene end was trimmed by 4 bases and the J gene end by 3 bases; junction bases not matched to a gene: 10. The CDR3 loop reads CASSPPGTSSYYEQYF. As DNA, the CDR3 is TGCGCCAGCAGCCCCCCCGGGACTAGCTCCTACTACGAGCAGTACTTC.

The chain recombines TRBV29-1 with TRBJ2-7; tentatively, D is TRBD1 or TRBD2 (5 bases each). Trimming shortened V by 7 bases and J by 5 bases, and 24 bases separated the two germline ends. Germline V gene lookup returns CDR1 SQVTM and CDR2 ANQGSEA. This CDR3 spans 15 amino acids. CDR3 DNA sequence: TGCAGCGGTTGGGACCGGACCGCGGGCCTTGACGAGCAGTACTTC. It yields the protein CSGWDRTAGLDEQYF.

The chain uses TRBV6-2 or TRBV6-3 and TRBJ2-7, with 7 positions matching TRBD2. The CDR3 sequence is 16 residues long. Trimming at V came to 5 bases and at J to 2 bases, leaving 12 bases not matched to a gene. Germline V gene lookup returns CDR1 MNHEY and CDR2 SVGEGT. DNA for the CDR3: TGTGCCAGCAGTGCCCCGAGGAGCGGGACCGCCTACGAGCAGTACTTC. Its translation: CASSAPRSGTAYEQYF.

This chain links TRBV2 with TRBJ1-2; 11 positions match TRBD1. Germline values: CDR1 SNHLY, CDR2 FYNNEI. J lost 7 bases, V lost 6 bases, and 13 bases had no gene match. The CDR3 spans 16 residues. CDR3 coding DNA: TGTGCCAGCAGGTTGGCCATTGGGACAGGGGGATTTGGCTACACCTTC. Residues: CASRLAIGTGGFGYTF. The whole variable domain, filled in from reference TRBV2 and TRBJ1-2, reads EPEVTQTPSHQVTQMGQEVILRCVPISNHLYFYWYRQILGQKVEFLVSFYNNEISEKSEIFDDQFSVERPDGSNFTLKIRSTKLEDSAMYFCASRLAIGTGGFGYTFGSGTRLTVV.

The V and J genes are TRBV7-3 and TRBJ2-2; no clear D. The CDR3 sequence is 15 residues long. Trimming took 5 bases from V and 6 from J, leaving 16 bases between them. The germline V gene encodes CDR1 SGHTA and CDR2 FQGTGA. CDR3 bases: TGTGCCAGCAGCCTCGATAGTGGGGTCCCCGGGGAGCTGTTTTTT. Its protein product is CASSLDSGVPGELFF.

The chain carries TRBV7-2 and TRBJ2-2; TRBD2 matches 11 bases. With V trimmed by 6 bases and J by 7 bases, 13 bases remained unmatched. Germline V lookup: CDR1 SGHTA, CDR2 FQGNSA. This CDR3 is 17 amino acids long. DNA for the CDR3: TGTGCCAGCAGTTCCGCTAGCGGGAGGCCACGGAACGGGGAGCTGTTTTTT. Its translation is CASSSASGRPRNGELFF. Drawing the rest from reference TRBV7-2 and TRBJ2-2, the complete variable domain is GAGVSQSPSNKVTEKGKDVELRCDPISGHTALYWYRQSLGQGLEFLIYFQGNSAPDKSGLPSDRFSAERTGGSVSTLTIQRTQQEDSAVYLCASSSASGRPRNGELFFGEGSRLTVL.

This clonotype was detected many times. The rearrangement links TRBV11-1 to TRBJ2-7, with 11 bases lining up with TRBD1. The germline V gene encodes CDR1 SGHAT and CDR2 FQDESV (reference sequence). V gave up 7 bases and J gave up 2 bases; unmatched junction bases: 7. The CDR3 has 15 amino acids. CDR3 region: CASNRDRGKPYEQYF. In DNA, the CDR3 is TGTGCCAGCAACCGGGACAGGGGGAAACCCTACGAGCAGTACTTC.

This clonotype was observed at least ten times. The J gene is TRBJ2-2, the V gene TRBV9; 9 nucleotides agree with TRBD2. The CDR3 sequence is 16 residues long. Germline V CDR1 and CDR2: SGDLS, YYNGEE. The V gene end was trimmed by 4 bases and the J gene end by 1 base; junction bases not matched to a gene: 5. CDR3 sequence (DNA): TGTGCCAGCAGCCCGAGAGCGGGAGGGAACACCGGGGAGCTGTTTTTT. It translates to CASSPRAGGNTGELFF.